These 7 T cell receptor beta chains originate from one sample sequenced in a study of tumor-infiltrating lymphocytes in primary liver carcinoma (dated by TCRdb to about 2017). Sequencing used an Illumina HiSeq 2500. Starting from about 500 ng total RNA, TCRbeta-specific cDNA was produced by reverse transcription with a constant-region primer and ProtoScript II reverse transcriptase. TCRbeta libraries were built with three nested multiplex PCR rounds, a slightly modified ARM-PCR procedure. Multiplex TRBV1-TRBV30 forward primers and a Cbeta reverse primer were used in the first two PCR rounds, each of which was run for approximately 9 cycles. Using fastp at Q25 and MiXCR, TCRdb reprocessed the public reads and kept productive beta chains. When rows share a CDR3 protein, they turn into one entry using the most common DNA and genes. Within this sample are 100,000 to 120,000 distinct CDR3 sequences, with about four fifths of them counted one time only. The biggest ten clones account for under 25% of the sample.

Total RNA and DNA were co-extracted from approximately 20-30 mg of bulk tissue with the AllPrep DNA/RNA mini kit, without cell sorting. Input material: liver tumor tissue from sampling region 3. The cell subset or site tag for this specimen amounts to: tumor region T3, left-lateral pole. The receptors were sampled from a man aged 35 to 55 with primary liver carcinoma and hepatitis B virus infection.

With regard to this clonotype: One end of the junction is discordant with germline, which a read error may explain. This chain connects TRBV11-3 to TRBJ2-2; a possible D gene is TRBD2 (5 bases). Germline values: CDR1 SGHNT, CDR2 YENEEA. The CDR3 runs to 12 residues. This CDR3 reads CAGSLWSGELFF. The CDR3 DNA reads TGTGCTGGCAGCTTATGGTCCGGGGAGCTGTTCTTT.

About this clonotype itself: Germline and junction disagree at one end, which may indicate a read error. The rearrangement uses TRBV12-3 or TRBV12-4 and TRBJ2-5, with 7 bases fitting TRBD1. There are 15 residues in the CDR3. This CDR3 is CTSSLDPGTEETQYF. The CDR3 DNA sequence: TGTACCAGCAGTTTAGACCCCGGGACAGAAGAGACCCAGTATTTC.

As to this clonotype: The junction departs from the called germline gene at one end, perhaps through a read error. The V call is TRBV7-8, the J call TRBJ2-6; D is tentatively TRBD1 or TRBD2 (5 bases each). The germline CDR1 and CDR2 sequences are SGHVS and FQNEAQ. CDR3 length: 16 residues. For the CDR3, the DNA is TGTGCCAGCAGCTCCCCCGAGGGCTTTGGGGCCAACGTCCTGATTTTC. Encoded protein: CASSSPEGFGANVLIF.

Concerning this clonotype itself: In this CDR3 the conserved last residue, phenylalanine or tryptophan, is missing, so a read error is likely. The J gene is TRBJ2-7, the V gene TRBV29-1; the match to TRBD1 covers 9 bases. Germline V gene data show CDR1 as SQVTM and CDR2 as ANQGSEA. The CDR3 runs 14 residues. The CDR3: CNVQVTGGEGEQYL. CDR3 in DNA: TGCAACGTACAAGTAACAGGGGGCGAGGGCGAGCAGTACCTC.

On this clonotype itself: This is likely a read error, given that the CDR3 carries no conserved phenylalanine or tryptophan at its end. The gene calls are TRBV11-1 and TRBJ1-6; D possibly corresponds to TRBD1 (5 bases). Between the trimmed V and J ends, which lost 5 bases and 9 bases, there was a span of 11 bases. CDR1 and CDR2 (germline): SGHAT, FQDESV (reference sequence). The CDR3 is 13 amino acids. The CDR3 DNA is TGTGCCAGCAGCCGGACACAGATTTCACCCCTCCACATT. This encodes CASSRTQISPLHI.

This clonotype ranks as medium-sized (0.01 to 0.1%). The rearrangement links TRBV6-6 to TRBJ1-5; TRBD1 matches at 8 bases. CDR3 length: 17 amino acids. The V and J ends lost 4 bases and 0 bases, in that order; junction bases with no gene match: 8. In germline, CDR1 is MNHNY, CDR2 SVGAGI (reference sequence). Written as DNA, the CDR3 is TGTGCCAGCAGTTGGGTTCAGGGGGCGGATAGCAATCAGCCCCAGCATTTT. It yields the protein CASSWVQGADSNQPQHF.

Regarding this clonotype: This CDR3 fails to terminate in the conserved phenylalanine or tryptophan, so it likely reflects a read error. The gene calls are TRBV6-2 or TRBV6-3 and TRBJ2-1; D is perhaps TRBD2 (6 bases). The CDR3 has 13 amino acids. V dropped 7 bases and J dropped 10 bases, with 17 bases sitting between them. In germline, CDR1 is MNHEY, CDR2 SVGEGT. The CDR3 protein is CASKGCGRTEQFL. The CDR3 nucleotides read TGTGCCAGCAAGGGATGTGGGAGGACCGAGCAGTTCCTC.